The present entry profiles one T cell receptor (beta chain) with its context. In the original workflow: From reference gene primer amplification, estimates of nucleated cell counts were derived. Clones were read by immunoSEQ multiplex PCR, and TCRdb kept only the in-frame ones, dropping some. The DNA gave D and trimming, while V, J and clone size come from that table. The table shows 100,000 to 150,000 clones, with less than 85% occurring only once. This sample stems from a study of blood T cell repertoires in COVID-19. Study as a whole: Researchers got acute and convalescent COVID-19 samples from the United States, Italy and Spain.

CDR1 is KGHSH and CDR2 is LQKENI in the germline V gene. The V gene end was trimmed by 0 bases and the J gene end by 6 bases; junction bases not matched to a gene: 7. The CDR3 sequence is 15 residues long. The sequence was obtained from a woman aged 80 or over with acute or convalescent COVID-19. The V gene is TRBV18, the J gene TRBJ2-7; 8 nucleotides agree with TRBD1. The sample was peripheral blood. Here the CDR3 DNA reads TGTGCCAGCTCACCACCGGACAGGGACAAGGGCGAGCAGTACTTC. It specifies CASSPPDRDKGEQYF.